A single sample gave rise to the 6 T cell receptor beta chains below, sequenced in a study of blood T cells in healthy people across ages. Primed by a sample-barcoded 5' primer and a J-beta primer mix, a second PCR proceeded for about 6 to 11 cycles. One entry per CDR3 protein results from TCRdb running MiXCR on the 5' RACE reads. This table holds about 1.4 million distinct CDR3 sequences, almost 60% found once. Sequencing was carried out using blood. The receptors derive from a man aged 18 to 30 in good health.

The chain is built from TRBV7-2 and TRBJ1-1; 7 nucleotides match TRBD1. The length of the CDR3 is 14 residues. From germline, CDR1 is SGHTA and CDR2 FQGNSA. J gave up 4 bases and V 5 bases, and 7 bases lay outside the gene matches. CDR3 sequence reads: CASSRDTGVTEAFF. The CDR3 coding sequence is TGTGCCAGCAGCAGAGACACAGGGGTCACTGAAGCTTTCTTT. The full variable domain, completed using reference TRBV7-2 and TRBJ1-1, is GAGVSQSPSNKVTEKGKDVELRCDPISGHTALYWYRQSLGQGLEFLIYFQGNSAPDKSGLPSDRFSAERTGGSVSTLTIQRTQQEDSAVYLCASSRDTGVTEAFFGQGTRLTVV.

The chain links TRBV5-4 to TRBJ2-3; TRBD2 agrees at 7 bases. The trim removed 2 bases at V and 4 bases at J, leaving 7 bases unmatched. There are 15 residues in the CDR3. From germline, CDR1 is SGHNT and CDR2 YYREEE (reference sequence). CDR3 coding DNA: TGTGCCAGCAGCTTCCCCCGCGGGAGCTCAGATACGCAGTATTTT. Protein: CASSFPRGSSDTQYF.

This chain links TRBV7-6 with TRBJ1-1; D gene uncertain. CDR3 length: 14 residues. Germline CDR1 SGHVS, CDR2 FNYEAQ. The V gene lost 7 bases and the J gene lost 1 base, with 13 bases spanning the gap. CDR3 residues: CASTPGSANTEAFF. As DNA, the CDR3 is TGTGCCAGCACCCCCGGCAGTGCGAACACTGAAGCTTTCTTT.

This clonotype was observed a handful of times. The rearrangement uses TRBV12-3 or TRBV12-4 and TRBJ1-2, with TRBD1 matching over 7 bases. Losses at the gene ends were 5 bases for V and 4 bases for J; bases not matched to a gene: 4. The CDR3 loop spans 13 amino acids. The CDR3 here is CASSQGGPYGYTF. The CDR3 DNA reads TGTGCCAGCAGTCAGGGGGGACCCTATGGCTACACCTTC.

The chain is built from TRBV28 and TRBJ1-5; 7 bases fit TRBD1. Germline values: CDR1 MDHEN, CDR2 SYDVKM. This CDR3 region has 16 residues. The ends lost 7 bases at V and 0 bases at J; junction bases unmatched: 9. CDR3 in amino acids: CASTPGGYTSNQPQHF. The CDR3 bases are TGTGCCAGCACCCCAGGGGGGTACACTAGCAATCAGCCCCAGCATTTT.

The V call is TRBV7-9, the J call TRBJ2-1; 9 bases line up with TRBD2. CDR1 and CDR2 from the germline V gene are SEHNR and FQNEAQ (reference sequence). The J segment lost 4 bases and the V segment lost 0 bases, leaving 4 bases of the junction unmatched. The CDR3 totals 16 residues. CDR3 loop: CASSLASGGPYNEQFF. As DNA, the CDR3 is TGTGCCAGCAGCTTAGCTAGCGGGGGACCTTACAATGAGCAGTTCTTC.